This TCR beta chain is drawn from a study of OX40 agonist ivuxolimab in advanced cancers. This CDR3 region has 16 residues. Germline assignment: CDR1 SGHDN and CDR2 FVKESK. The germline V and J ends were trimmed by 2 bases and 0 bases, with 12 bases remaining between them. The repertoire was sequenced with immunoSEQ multiplex PCR; TCRdb's copy has only in-frame clones and lacks some. The sample contains some 60,000 clones, around 88% of which appear only once. Sample: CD4+ or CD8+ T cells sorted from blood, taken in a trial of the OX40 agonist ivuxolimab. V and J are TRBV14 and TRBJ2-3, with D hard to call. This TCR was recovered from an adult with an advanced solid tumor such as melanoma, head and neck, liver or kidney cancer. CDR3 sequence (DNA): TGTGCCAGCAGCCAACAGCCTTATACTAGCACAGATACGCAGTATTTT. Amino acid sequence: CASSQQPYTSTDTQYF.